Included here is one TCR beta chain sequence, with context. What it binds is unknown. Time point defined: newly diagnosed GD, antithyroid drugs for less than 3 months. PBMC-derived RNA was used for the TCR library. With EDTA tubes as the receptacles, 7 to 9 milliliters of peripheral blood were drawn. CDR1 is MNHNS, CDR2 SASEGT, per germline. V was clipped by 8 bases and J by 1 base, with 8 bases between them. The CDR3 has 13 residues. Both iRepertoire HTBI primers and Arm-PCR of CDR3 regions were used to build the TCR beta libraries. MiXCR, applied by TCRdb to the multiplex PCR reads, yields one record per CDR3 protein. The sample records a few hundred thousand distinct CDR3 sequences, about 18% being singletons. This sample is drawn from a study of regulatory T cells in long-lasting Graves disease. Study-wide background: Duration of antithyroid drug therapy among newly diagnosed Graves' patients was under 3 months. Study outcomes and limitations: Those with persistent Graves' had less TCR diversity than newly diagnosed patients.

V and J are TRBV6-1 and TRBJ2-2; D possibly corresponds to TRBD1 (5 bases). This receptor was taken from a female donor with Graves disease. This specimen consisted of peripheral blood mononuclear cells (PBMCs), obtained at new diagnosis, from a patient treated with antithyroid drugs. DNA of the CDR3: TGTGCCAGCGGGGCCGAGAACACCGGGGAGCTGTTTTTT. Residues: CASGAENTGELFF.